This T cell receptor beta chain is from a study of neurological immune-mediated disorders. Per germline, CDR1 SGHTA and CDR2 FQGNSA. The V gene lost 0 bases and the J gene lost 5 bases, with 10 bases spanning the gap. The CDR3 extends over 14 amino acids. This clonotype was counted at least ten times. TCRdb reprocessed the 5' RACE reads with MiXCR, giving one entry per CDR3 protein. The repertoire includes tens of thousands of distinct CDR3 sequences, roughly 4.8% of them detected once, and around 3.4% sits in the top ten. The rearrangement uses TRBV7-2 and TRBJ2-5; D unclear. The sequence came from a woman in her forties or fifties with multiple sclerosis. The sequencing input was PBMCs. CDR3 region: CASSLAVERETQYF. CDR3 nucleotides: TGTGCCAGCAGCTTAGCGGTGGAACGTGAGACCCAGTACTTC.